These T cell receptor beta chains were read from a single sample in a study of cytomegalovirus exposure and HLA in healthy donors. Assay: immunoSEQ multiplex PCR; the TCRdb copy retains only in-frame clones and omits some. The sample lists 100,000 to 120,000 clones, over 60% occurring once. The sequenced sample consisted of PBMCs. The receptors here all came from a woman aged 60-75 years in good health and CMV-seropositive. Both conserved end residues are part of each CDR3. A D gene is named only where the DNA matches it firmly. Some rows have no size entry. The others give once, few or many, or a class for an expanded clone.

D	size	J	V	CDR3	DNA
TRBD1	once	TRBJ1-4	TRBV10-3	CAISESAGGFEKLFF	TGTGCCATCAGTGAGTCGGCAGGGGGCTTCGAAAAACTGTTTTTT
TRBD1	.	TRBJ1-5	TRBV19	CASSAARDRVSQPQHF	TGTGCCAGTAGTGCTGCGAGGGACAGGGTGAGTCAGCCCCAGCATTTT
TRBD2	.	TRBJ2-1	TRBV5-4	CASSPTSGSVNEQFF	TGTGCCAGCAGTCCCACTAGCGGGAGTGTGAATGAGCAGTTCTTC
.	once	TRBJ2-5	TRBV9	CASSSSAGREETQYF	TGTGCCAGCAGCTCCTCCGCGGGGCGGGAAGAGACCCAGTACTTC
TRBD2	.	TRBJ2-1	TRBV5-3	CARSFRGLAGNSYNEQFF	TGTGCCAGGAGCTTCCGAGGACTAGCGGGAAACTCCTACAATGAGCAGTTCTTC
.	.	TRBJ1-2	TRBV5-4	CASSSYGANYGYTF	TGTGCCAGCAGCTCTTACGGAGCTAACTATGGCTACACCTTC
.	.	TRBJ1-2	TRBV2	CASRLTQNYGYTF	TGTGCCAGCAGACTGACACAAAACTATGGCTACACCTTC
.	few	TRBJ1-5	TRBV6-5	CASSHRTDLNQPQHF	TGTGCCAGCAGCCACCGGACAGACCTTAATCAGCCCCAGCATTTT
TRBD1	.	TRBJ1-2	TRBV11-2	CASSPRQGGLYGYTF	TGTGCCAGCAGCCCACGACAGGGGGGACTCTATGGCTACACCTTC
.	.	TRBJ2-7	TRBV19	CASSTVGSYEQYF	TGTGCCAGTAGTACGGTCGGCTCCTACGAGCAGTACTTC
.	.	TRBJ2-1	TRBV5-1	CASSLAGGRYPFF	TGCGCCAGCAGCTTGGCAGGTGGCAGGTACCCGTTCTTC
.	.	TRBJ1-2	TRBV27	CASSLSGGTNYGYTF	TGTGCCAGCAGTTTATCCGGGGGAACTAACTATGGCTACACCTTC
.	.	TRBJ1-2	TRBV5-6	CASSFTAGYGYTF	TGTGCCAGCAGCTTTACAGCCGGCTATGGCTACACCTTC
.	.	TRBJ2-7	TRBV11-2	CASSSVRGYEQYF	TGTGCCAGCAGCTCAGTCAGGGGCTACGAGCAGTACTTC
.	.	TRBJ2-2	TRBV7-2	CASSLGGSGNTGELFF	TGTGCCAGCAGCTTAGGAGGTTCGGGGAACACCGGGGAGCTGTTTTTT
.	.	TRBJ1-5	TRBV4-1	CASSQEGAELAPQHF	TGCGCCAGCAGCCAAGAAGGGGCCGAACTGGCGCCCCAGCATTTT
TRBD1	few	TRBJ2-2	TRBV10-3	CAITRTGSVGELFF	TGTGCCATCACCAGGACAGGGTCGGTCGGGGAGCTGTTTTTT
.	.	TRBJ1-2	TRBV14	CASSQVSTDGYTF	TGTGCCAGCAGCCAAGTTAGTACGGATGGCTACACCTTC
.	.	TRBJ2-5	TRBV5-1	CASSPQGYQETQYF	TGCGCCAGCAGCCCTCAGGGGTACCAAGAGACCCAGTACTTC
.	.	TRBJ2-3	TRBV2	CASSGLGAAISTDTQYF	TGTGCCAGCAGTGGTTTGGGAGCCGCTATAAGCACAGATACGCAGTATTTT
TRBD1	.	TRBJ2-5	TRBV27	CASSSLGGSEETQYF	TGTGCCAGCAGTTCCTTAGGGGGCTCGGAAGAGACCCAGTACTTC
TRBD1	few	TRBJ1-4	TRBV7-2	CASSFRRTGGEKLFF	TGTGCCAGCAGCTTTCGGCGGACAGGGGGTGAAAAACTGTTTTTT
.	few	TRBJ1-1	TRBV7-6	CASSFGEGVEAFF	TGTGCCAGCAGCTTTGGAGAGGGCGTTGAAGCTTTCTTT
.	.	TRBJ1-1	TRBV5-1	CASSPMTGNTEAFF	TGCGCCAGCAGCCCGATGACGGGGAACACTGAAGCTTTCTTT
.	.	TRBJ1-5	TRBV7-6	CASSFGRDQPQHF	TGTGCCAGCAGCTTTGGGCGGGATCAGCCCCAGCATTTT